This T cell receptor (beta chain) was recorded in a study of blood T cell repertoires in COVID-19 (dated by TCRdb to 2018 to 2020). Broadly, across the study: Collaborator samples came from the United States, Italy and Spain and covered acute and convalescent phases of COVID-19. Deeply sampled blood TCRbeta repertoires from subjects exposed to, actively infected with, or recovered from COVID-19 were included in the dataset. Where available, HLA class I and class II types were obtained from metadata supplied by the sample provider rather than from assay-based typing. The material from the prospective study consisted of cDNA or gDNA derived from T cells, B-cell-depleted T cells, or PBMCs. The repertoires were released in a freely available public database intended as a resource for research on the immune response to SARS-CoV-2. Samples came from the ongoing ImmuneRACE study (first 160 participants) plus 1,254 subjects from 6 global collaborators. Sample metadata almost always included a de-identified subject ID, COVID-19 status, age in years and sex.

The immunoSEQ Assay, a bias-controlled multiplex PCR, was used to amplify TCRbeta CDR3 regions from genomic DNA. Per the original workflow: Within the assay, amplification of reference gene primers was used to estimate how many nucleated cells each sample contained. To quantify the absolute abundance of each unique TCRbeta CDR3 rearrangement, sequence reads were collapsed and filtered. For each sample, productive Simpson clonality was calculated by taking the square root of Simpson's diversity index across productive rearrangements. The immuneACCESS repertoire file appears here via TCRdb, limited to in-frame rearrangements. These files lack a portion of the clones; in checked studies, under half of the deficit traces to unresolved V genes, and the cause of the others is not known. V, J and clone size were drawn from that table, and D and trimming were deduced from the DNA. For this sample there are 40,000 to 50,000 clones; under 85% appear just once. Approximately 14% of the sample is held by the ten biggest clonotypes.

Inclusive of the bounding cysteine and phenylalanine, the CDR3 is 14 residues long. CDR3 DNA only is kept here, 42 bases in frame from base 1. The junction shows trimming of 4 bases on V and 8 bases on J, and the gene matches do not reach 8 bases of it. According to the germline V gene, CDR1 reads SGDLS and CDR2 reads YYNGEE. On the study overall, not on this receptor specifically: The amount of clinical and demographic metadata varied by source and participant and was provided uncurated.

Collaborating institutions collected whole blood in K2EDTA tubes following their own protocols. For TCRbeta analysis, collaborator samples were shipped as frozen whole blood, as isolated PBMCs, or as DNA extracted from either sample type. About this clone itself: Which antigen it targets is not known. The sample holds no much larger clone one base away, and base qualities are not on file.

The specimen sequenced was peripheral blood. The V gene is TRBV9 and the J gene is TRBJ1-5; TRBD1 agrees with 8 junctional bases. The source is a human donor in a cohort sampled during active COVID-19. The DNA sequence follows: TGTGCCAGCAGCTTAGGACAGGGCGGGGAGCCCCAGCATTTT. Its translation reads: CASSLGQGGEPQHF.